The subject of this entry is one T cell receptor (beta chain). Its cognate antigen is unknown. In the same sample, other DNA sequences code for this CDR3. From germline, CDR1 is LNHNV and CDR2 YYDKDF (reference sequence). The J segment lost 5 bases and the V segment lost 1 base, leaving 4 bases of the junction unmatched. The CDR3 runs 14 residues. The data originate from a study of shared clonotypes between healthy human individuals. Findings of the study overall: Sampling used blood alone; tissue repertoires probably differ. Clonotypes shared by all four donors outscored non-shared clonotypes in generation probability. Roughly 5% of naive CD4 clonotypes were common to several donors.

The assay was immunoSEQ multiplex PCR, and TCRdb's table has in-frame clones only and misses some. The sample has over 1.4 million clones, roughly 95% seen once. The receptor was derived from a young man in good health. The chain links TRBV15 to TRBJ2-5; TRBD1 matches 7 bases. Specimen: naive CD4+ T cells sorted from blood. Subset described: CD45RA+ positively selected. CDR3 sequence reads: CATSRGQGGETQYF. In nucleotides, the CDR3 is TGTGCCACCAGCAGAGGACAGGGCGGGGAGACCCAGTACTTC.